This T cell receptor (beta chain) was sequenced for a study of CD8 T cells in ankylosing spondylitis. Germline V lookup: CDR1 SGHAT, CDR2 FQNNGV. CDR3 length equals 13 residues. With 1 base clipped from V and 6 bases from J, the junction kept 2 bases outside the gene matches. Quantitative 5'-RACE with molecular barcodes generated TCR beta libraries. TCRdb passed the 5' RACE reads through MiXCR, listing each CDR3 protein once. Among 400,000 or so distinct CDR3 sequences listed, roughly 25% were seen once. There are a few counts of this clonotype. The antigen is unknown. Study-wide results and caveats: Clones tied to disease were said to be significantly enriched in matched ankylosing spondylitis synovial fluid. A subset of motif variants has previously been described in the synovial fluid and blood of reactive arthritis. Within peripheral blood, clones linked to disease were CD8+ and relatively rare. Blood of patients with ankylosing spondylitis appeared to be characterized by a TCR beta motif of roughly eight highly homologous variants.

Material for sequencing was blood, either unsorted or a sorted T cell fraction (not recorded which). The TCR sequence derives from a male donor with ankylosing spondylitis. V gene TRBV11-2 combines with J gene TRBJ2-7, with 8 positions matching TRBD1. CDR3 region: CASSLAGGVEQYV. CDR3 coding DNA: TGTGCCAGCAGCTTAGCAGGGGGCGTCGAGCAGTACGTC.